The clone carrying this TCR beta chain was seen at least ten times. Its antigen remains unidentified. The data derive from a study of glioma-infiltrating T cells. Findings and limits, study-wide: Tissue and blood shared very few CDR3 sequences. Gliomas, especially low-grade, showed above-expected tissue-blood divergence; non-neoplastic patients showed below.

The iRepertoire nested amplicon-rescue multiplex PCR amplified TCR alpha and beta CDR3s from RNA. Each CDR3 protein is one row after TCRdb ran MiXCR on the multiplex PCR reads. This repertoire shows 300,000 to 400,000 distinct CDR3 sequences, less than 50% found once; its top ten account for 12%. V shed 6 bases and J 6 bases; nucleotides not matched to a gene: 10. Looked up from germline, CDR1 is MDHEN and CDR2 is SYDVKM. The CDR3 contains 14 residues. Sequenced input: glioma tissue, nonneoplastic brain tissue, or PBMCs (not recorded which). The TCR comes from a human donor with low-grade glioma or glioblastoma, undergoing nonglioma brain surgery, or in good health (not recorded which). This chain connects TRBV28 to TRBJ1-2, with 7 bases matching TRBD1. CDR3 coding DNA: TGTGCCAGCAGGCAAGGGACAGCCCACGATGGCTACACCTTC. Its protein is CASRQGTAHDGYTF.